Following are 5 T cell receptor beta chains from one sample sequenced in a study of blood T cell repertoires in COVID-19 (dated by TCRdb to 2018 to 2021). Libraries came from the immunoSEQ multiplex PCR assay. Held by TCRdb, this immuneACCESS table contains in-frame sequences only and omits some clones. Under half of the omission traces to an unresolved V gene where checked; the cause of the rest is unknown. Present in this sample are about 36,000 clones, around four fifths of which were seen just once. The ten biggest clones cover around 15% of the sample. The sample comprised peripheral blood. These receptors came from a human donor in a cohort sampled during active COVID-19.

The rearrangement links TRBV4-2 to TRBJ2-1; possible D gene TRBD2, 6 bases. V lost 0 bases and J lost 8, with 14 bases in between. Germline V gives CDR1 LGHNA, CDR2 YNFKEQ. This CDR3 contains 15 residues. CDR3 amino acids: CASSQDPTSRDEQFF. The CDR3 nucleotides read TGTGCCAGCAGCCAAGATCCAACTAGCAGGGATGAGCAGTTCTTC.

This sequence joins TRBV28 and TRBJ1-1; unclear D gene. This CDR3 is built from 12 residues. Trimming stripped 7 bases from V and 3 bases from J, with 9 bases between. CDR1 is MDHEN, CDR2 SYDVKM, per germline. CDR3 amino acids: CASKVRDTEAFF. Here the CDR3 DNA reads TGTGCCAGCAAAGTGAGGGACACTGAAGCTTTCTTT.

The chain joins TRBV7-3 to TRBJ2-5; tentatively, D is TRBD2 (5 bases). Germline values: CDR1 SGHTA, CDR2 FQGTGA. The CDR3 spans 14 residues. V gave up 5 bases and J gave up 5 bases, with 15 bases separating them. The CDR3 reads CASSRPGSGETQYF. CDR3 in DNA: TGTGCCAGCAGCCGACCGGGATCGGGGGAGACCCAGTACTTC.

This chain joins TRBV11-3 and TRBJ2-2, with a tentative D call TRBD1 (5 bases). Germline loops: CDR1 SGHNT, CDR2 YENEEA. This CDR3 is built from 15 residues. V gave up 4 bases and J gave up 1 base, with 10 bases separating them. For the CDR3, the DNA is TGTGCCAGCAGCTCCTACAGGATGAACACCGGGGAGCTGTTTTTT. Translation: CASSSYRMNTGELFF.

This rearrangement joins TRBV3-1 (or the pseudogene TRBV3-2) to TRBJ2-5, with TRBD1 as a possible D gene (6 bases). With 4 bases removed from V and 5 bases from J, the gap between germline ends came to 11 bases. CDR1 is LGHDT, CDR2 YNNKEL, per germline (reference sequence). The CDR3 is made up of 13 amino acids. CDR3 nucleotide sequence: TGTGCCAGCAGCCTGACAGGAGGTGAGACCCAGTACTTC. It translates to CASSLTGGETQYF.